This TCR beta chain was profiled in a study of fetal regulatory T cell absence and autoimmunity. Method: immunoSEQ multiplex PCR; TCRdb's copy keeps in-frame clones and lacks some. Of 45,000 to 50,000 clones in the sample, about four fifths were seen once. Losses at the gene ends were 3 bases for V and 4 bases for J; bases not matched to a gene: 9. Germline V lookup: CDR1 KGHSH, CDR2 LQKENI. The CDR3 totals 16 residues. The specimen sequenced was cord blood. The clonotype originates from a newborn boy with IPEX syndrome. This chain connects TRBV18 to TRBJ2-7; 10 nucleotides align to TRBD1. The CDR3 here is CASSPGTGATVYEQYF. Here the CDR3 DNA reads TGTGCCAGCTCACCCGGGACAGGGGCCACCGTTTACGAGCAGTACTTC. Drawing the rest from reference TRBV18 and TRBJ2-7, the complete variable domain is NAGVMQNPRHLVRRRGQEARLRCSPMKGHSHVYWYRQLPEEGLKFMVYLQKENIIDESGMPKERFSAEFPKEGPSILRIQQVVRGDSAAYFCASSPGTGATVYEQYFGPGTRLTVT.